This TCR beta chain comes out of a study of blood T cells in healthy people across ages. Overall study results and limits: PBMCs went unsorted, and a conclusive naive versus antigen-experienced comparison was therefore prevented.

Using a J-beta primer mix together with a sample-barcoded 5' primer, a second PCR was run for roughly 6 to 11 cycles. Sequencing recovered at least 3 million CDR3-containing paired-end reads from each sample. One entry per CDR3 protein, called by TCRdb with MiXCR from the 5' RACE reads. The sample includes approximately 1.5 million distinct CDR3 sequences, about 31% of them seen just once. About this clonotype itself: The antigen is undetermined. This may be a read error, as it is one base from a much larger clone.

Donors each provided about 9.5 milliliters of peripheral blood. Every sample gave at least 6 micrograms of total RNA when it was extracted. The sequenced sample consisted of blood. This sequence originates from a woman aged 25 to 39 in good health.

The DNA of the CDR3 is TGCAGTGCTAGAGATCTAAGGGGGCCGTCCTACAATGAGCGGTTCTTC. Amino acid sequence: CSARDLRGPSYNERFF. This chain links TRBV20-1 with TRBJ2-1; 7 bases are a match to TRBD1. This CDR3 is built from 16 residues. In germline, CDR1 is DFQATT, CDR2 SNEGSKA (reference sequence).